This T cell receptor (beta chain) was recovered during a study of long-term antiretroviral therapy in people with HIV. Trimming cost V 5 bases and J 2 bases; bases outside gene matches: 8. CDR1 and CDR2 (germline): SGHTA, FQGTGA. The CDR3 covers 16 residues. This clone has more than one count but fewer than ten. It was version v3.0 of the immunoSEQ assay that was run at survey level. Clones were sequenced by immunoSEQ multiplex PCR, and TCRdb holds only the in-frame ones, with some missing. The profile shows 38,000 or so clones, about 95% of them singletons. The receptor comes from a man between 25 and 39 years old with HIV. The rearrangement joins TRBV7-3 to TRBJ2-2; 7 bases align to TRBD1. The sequencing used unsorted PBMCs, collected around 9.2 years after starting antiretroviral therapy. CDR3 loop: CASSPLTGINTGELFF. DNA of the CDR3: TGTGCCAGCAGCCCCTTGACAGGGATTAACACCGGGGAGCTGTTTTTT.